This entry is about one T cell receptor (beta chain). These data are taken from a study of control samples from healthy donors and cancer patients. Using immunoSEQ multiplex PCR, the repertoire was profiled, and TCRdb retains in-frame clones only, with some absent. The table records some 410,000 clones, more than 80% of them present only once. Germline CDR1 is LNHDA and CDR2 is SQIVND (reference sequence). V lost 2 bases to trimming and J lost 7 bases, with 15 bases between them. CDR3 size: 15 residues. The rearrangement joins TRBV19 to TRBJ2-4, with D unclear. This TCR was recovered from a man aged 35-49 years with head and neck cancer. Source material: PBMCs. CDR3 residues: CASSISSVTENIQYF. The CDR3 DNA reads TGTGCCAGTAGTATAAGCTCAGTAACAGAGAACATTCAGTACTTC.